This T cell receptor beta chain derives from a study of OX40 agonist ivuxolimab in advanced cancers. With 4 bases clipped from V and 6 bases from J, the junction kept 6 bases outside the gene matches. Germline V CDR1 and CDR2: MNHEY, SVGAGI. The CDR3 spans 14 residues. TCRdb's copy holds only in-frame clones and misses some; the assay was immunoSEQ multiplex PCR. The data hold approximately 69,000 clones, with just under 85% observed a single time. This clone was counted a single time. The TCR was taken from an adult with an advanced solid tumor such as melanoma, head and neck, liver or kidney cancer. This chain connects TRBV6-5 to TRBJ2-3; 8 nucleotides agree with TRBD1. The sequenced sample was CD4+ or CD8+ T cells sorted from blood, obtained in a trial of the OX40 agonist ivuxolimab. In DNA form, the CDR3 reads TGTGCCAGCAGTTTGACAGGGGTTAGGGATACGCAGTATTTT. Amino acids: CASSLTGVRDTQYF.